This section outlines one T cell receptor (beta chain) sequence together with its context. The antigen is undetermined. This sample is part of a study of T cell repertoires in cytomegalovirus infection. On the study more broadly: Based on public TCR beta signatures, there were indications of CMV infection and of a matching HLA type.

Trimming took 5 bases from V and 3 from J, leaving 14 bases between them. The germline V gene encodes CDR1 MNHEY and CDR2 SMNVEV (reference sequence). CDR3 length equals 14 residues. General study findings and limits: Cumulated frequencies of public TCR beta families served to identify carriers of CMV plus the relevant HLA. Ex vivo, HLA-C-restricted CMV-specific TCR beta clonotypes prevailed over the rest of the response.

TCRdb called the reads again in MiXCR, with one record for every CDR3 protein. The data show 250,000 to 300,000 distinct CDR3 sequences, approximately 22% seen once. The chain couples TRBV27 to TRBJ2-7, with unresolved D. This receptor was taken from a human donor in good health (CMV status not recorded). Some clones in this sample may be carry-over from other donors' samples. This sample comprised cultured PBMCs, obtained from culture after CMV antigen stimulation. In DNA, the CDR3 is TGTGCCAGCAGTCAGGAAGATAAATTCTACGAGCAGTACTTC. This gives the protein CASSQEDKFYEQYF.